These T cell receptor beta chains were read from a single sample in a study of T cell changes during pregnancy in multiple sclerosis. The table came from immunoSEQ multiplex PCR; TCRdb's copy has only in-frame clones and leaves some out. The sample carries tens of thousands of clones, approximately 90% recorded once. This sample comprised CD8+ T cells from peripheral blood mononuclear cells, obtained in the third trimester of pregnancy. The receptors derive from a female donor with multiple sclerosis, enrolled in a pregnancy study. Both conserved end residues are part of each CDR3. Fields, in order: V gene, clone size, J gene, D gene, CDR3 protein, CDR3 DNA. The D gene is left open where the match is weak. Size is stated for part of the rows, as once, few or many counts, or as a class when the clone is expanded.

>TRBV19|NA|TRBJ1-6|TRBD1
CASKEPGQESSPLHF
TGTGCCAGTAAAGAGCCGGGACAGGAGTCATCACCCCTCCACTTT
>TRBV2|NA|TRBJ2-7|TRBD2
CASSGNVGGAYEQYF
TGTGCCAGCAGTGGTAATGTTGGGGGGGCCTACGAGCAGTACTTC
>TRBV19|NA|TRBJ1-1|NA
CASNPLPSRQTTEAFF
TGTGCCAGTAATCCCCTCCCCTCCAGGCAAACCACTGAAGCTTTCTTT
>TRBV12-5|NA|TRBJ1-2|NA
CASGFGGADFDYGYTF
TGTGCTAGTGGTTTCGGGGGAGCCGACTTCGATTATGGCTACACCTTC
>TRBV9|NA|TRBJ1-1|NA
CASSPPYGNTEAFF
TGTGCCAGCAGCCCCCCATATGGCAACACTGAAGCTTTCTTT
>TRBV13|NA|TRBJ1-4|NA
CASSSDRSNEKLFF
TGTGCCAGCAGCTCAGACAGATCTAATGAAAAACTGTTTTTT
>TRBV4-1|NA|TRBJ1-1|TRBD1
CASSPPTGTGGFVWNTEAFF
TGCGCCAGCAGCCCCCCCACCGGGACAGGGGGCTTCGTGTGGAACACTGAAGCTTTCTTT
>TRBV5-3|NA|TRBJ1-2|NA
CARSSDPPRKRSFRGGYTF
TGTGCCAGAAGCTCCGACCCCCCGCGGAAACGGAGCTTTAGGGGAGGCTACACCTTC
>TRBV5-1|NA|TRBJ2-1|NA
CASSWAGGLDEQFF
TGCGCCAGCAGCTGGGCAGGAGGGTTGGATGAGCAGTTCTTC
>TRBV6-5|NA|TRBJ1-2|NA
CAALTGSGYTF
TGTGCCGCCTTAACAGGGAGTGGCTACACCTTC
>TRBV9|NA|TRBJ2-1|NA
CASSEVGAPYNEQFF
TGTGCCAGCAGCGAAGTGGGGGCCCCCTACAATGAGCAGTTCTTC
>TRBV9|few|TRBJ2-7|NA
CASSPRFSYEQYF
TGTGCCAGCAGCCCCCGTTTCTCCTACGAGCAGTACTTC
>TRBV7-2|NA|TRBJ2-6|TRBD1
CASSLEGAFSGANVLTF
TGTGCCAGCAGCTTAGAGGGGGCTTTCTCTGGGGCCAACGTCCTGACTTTC
>TRBV9|NA|TRBJ2-3|NA
CASSVEGGGTDTQYF
TGTGCCAGCAGCGTCGAGGGCGGGGGCACAGATACGCAGTATTTT
>TRBV5-4|NA|TRBJ2-5|NA
CASSFELATQETQYF
TGTGCCAGCAGCTTTGAACTAGCCACGCAAGAGACCCAGTACTTC
>TRBV7-6|NA|TRBJ2-2|NA
CASSHRQSNTGELFF
TGTGCCAGCAGCCACAGACAGTCGAACACCGGGGAGCTGTTTTTT
>TRBV6-1|NA|TRBJ1-1|NA
CASSPRQVPNTEAFF
TGTGCCAGCAGTCCCCGACAAGTCCCGAACACTGAAGCTTTCTTT
>TRBV9|NA|TRBJ1-2|NA
CASSVVAVPNYGYTF
TGTGCCAGCAGCGTAGTGGCAGTTCCTAACTATGGCTACACCTTC
>TRBV14|NA|TRBJ1-2|NA
CASSQQQQPYGYTF
TGTGCCAGCAGCCAACAACAGCAACCCTATGGCTACACCTTC
>TRBV27|medium-sized|TRBJ1-1|TRBD1
CASSSWTGMMNTEAFF
TGTGCCAGCAGTTCCTGGACAGGAATGATGAACACTGAAGCTTTCTTT
>TRBV6-1|NA|TRBJ2-7|TRBD1
CASRGTGLVEQYF
TGTGCCAGCAGGGGGACAGGGTTGGTCGAGCAGTACTTC
>TRBV5-1|once|TRBJ2-2|NA
CASSLMGLRDTGELFF
TGCGCCAGCAGCTTAATGGGACTCAGGGACACCGGGGAGCTGTTTTTT
>TRBV7-9|once|TRBJ2-7|NA
CASSPGGVSSYEQYF
TGTGCCAGCAGCCCCGGGGGTGTCTCCTCCTACGAGCAGTACTTC
>TRBV11-2|NA|TRBJ2-1|NA
CASSPQGTYLEQFF
TGTGCCAGCAGCCCACAGGGGACTTATCTTGAGCAGTTCTTC
>TRBV6-5|NA|TRBJ2-6|NA
CASSSAVTGANVLTF
TGTGCCAGCAGCTCCGCAGTGACTGGGGCCAACGTCCTGACTTTC
>TRBV27|NA|TRBJ1-1|NA
CASSSRPQTMNTEAFF
TGTGCCAGCAGTTCTCGCCCACAGACCATGAACACTGAAGCTTTCTTT
>TRBV5-6|NA|TRBJ1-2|NA
CASSLGAGANYGYTF
TGTGCCAGCAGCTTGGGGGCAGGGGCTAACTATGGCTACACCTTC
>TRBV11-2|NA|TRBJ1-4|TRBD1
CASSPHPQGQEEGAGKLFF
TGTGCCAGCAGCCCCCACCCCCAGGGACAGGAGGAGGGAGCAGGAAAACTGTTTTTT
>TRBV27|once|TRBJ2-7|NA
CATEGPSYEQYF
TGTGCCACAGAGGGTCCCTCCTACGAGCAGTACTTC
>TRBV5-6|NA|TRBJ2-7|NA
CASSLGVNEQYF
TGTGCCAGCAGCCTCGGGGTGAACGAGCAGTACTTC
>TRBV4-3|NA|TRBJ2-7|NA
CASSLSGGSSYEQYF
TGCGCCAGCAGCCTGTCCGGTGGGAGCTCCTACGAGCAGTACTTC
>TRBV9|NA|TRBJ2-3|NA
CASSEETLSRPTDTQYF
TGTGCCAGCAGCGAGGAGACCCTCTCGCGTCCCACAGATACGCAGTATTTT
>TRBV7-6|NA|TRBJ2-7|NA
CASSLEGWEQYF
TGTGCCAGCAGCTTAGAGGGGTGGGAGCAGTACTTC
>TRBV12-5|NA|TRBJ1-3|TRBD1
CASDRQGSGNTIYF
TGTGCTAGTGATCGACAGGGCTCTGGAAACACCATATATTTT
>TRBV6-1|medium-sized|TRBJ2-6|TRBD2
CASSERGGSGANVLTF
TGTGCCAGCAGTGAACGGGGGGGCTCTGGGGCCAACGTCCTGACTTTC
>TRBV19|NA|TRBJ1-4|NA
CASTVGPNEKLFF
TGTGCCAGTACGGTTGGTCCTAATGAAAAACTGTTTTTT
>TRBV27|NA|TRBJ2-6|NA
CASSLQPGGANVLTF
TGTGCCAGCAGTCTCCAACCCGGGGGGGCCAACGTCCTGACTTTC
>TRBV7-2|NA|TRBJ2-7|TRBD1
CASSFRPGQGVFDEQYF
TGTGCCAGCAGCTTCCGTCCCGGACAGGGGGTATTCGACGAGCAGTACTTC
>TRBV13|NA|TRBJ2-1|TRBD2
CASSQRGVYNEQFF
TGTGCCAGCAGCCAGCGGGGGGTCTACAATGAGCAGTTCTTC
>TRBV19|NA|TRBJ2-2|TRBD2
CASSMWLAGGGNTGELFF
TGTGCCAGTAGTATGTGGCTAGCGGGGGGCGGCAACACCGGGGAGCTGTTTTTT
>TRBV19|NA|TRBJ2-3|NA
CASSAGTDTQYF
TGTGCCAGTAGTGCCGGGACAGATACGCAGTATTTT
>TRBV2|NA|TRBJ2-4|NA
CASSEIIRGVAKNIQYF
TGTGCCAGCAGTGAAATTATTAGGGGTGTAGCCAAAAACATTCAGTACTTC
>TRBV5-6|NA|TRBJ2-7|NA
CASSLGGSHSYEQYF
TGTGCCAGCAGCTTGGGGGGCAGTCACTCCTACGAGCAGTACTTC
>TRBV7-9|NA|TRBJ2-6|NA
CASSPPIGSYSGANVLTF
TGTGCCAGCAGCCCACCTATCGGGTCCTACTCTGGGGCCAACGTCCTGACTTTC
>TRBV4-2|NA|TRBJ2-7|TRBD2
CASTPGLADYEQYF
TGTGCCAGCACCCCTGGACTAGCGGACTACGAGCAGTACTTC
>TRBV6-6|NA|TRBJ2-1|NA
CASSSASAGRRNEQFF
TGTGCCAGCAGTTCGGCTAGCGCGGGGCGTAGAAATGAGCAGTTCTTC
>TRBV6-6|NA|TRBJ1-2|NA
CASSSGETNYGYTF
TGTGCCAGCAGTTCTGGGGAGACTAACTATGGCTACACCTTC
>TRBV7-2|NA|TRBJ1-2|NA
CASSLEGNRQPIYGYTF
TGTGCCAGCAGCTTAGAGGGGAACCGACAGCCAATCTATGGCTACACCTTC
>TRBV5-1|NA|TRBJ2-7|TRBD1
CASSSDREIYEQYF
TGCGCCAGCAGCTCGGACAGGGAGATCTACGAGCAGTACTTC
>TRBV6-1|NA|TRBJ1-2|NA
CASRGPPGYTF
TGTGCCAGCAGGGGGCCACCTGGCTACACCTTC
>TRBV5-5|NA|TRBJ1-1|NA
CASSLVGRDIYTEAFF
TGTGCCAGCAGCTTGGTAGGCAGGGACATATACACTGAAGCTTTCTTT